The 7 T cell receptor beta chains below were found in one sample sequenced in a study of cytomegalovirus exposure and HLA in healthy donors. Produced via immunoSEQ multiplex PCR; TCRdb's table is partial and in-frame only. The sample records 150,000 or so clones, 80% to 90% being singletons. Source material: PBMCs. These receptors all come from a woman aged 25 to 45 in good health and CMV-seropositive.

CDR3 loop: CASSLFLYEQYF. CDR3 DNA: TGTGCCAGCAGTTTGTTCCTTTACGAGCAGTACTTC. This chain connects TRBV28 to TRBJ2-7; D call uncertain. From germline, CDR1 is MDHEN and CDR2 SYDVKM. This CDR3 is 12 amino acids long. V gave up 3 bases and J gave up 4 bases, with 7 bases separating them.

This CDR3 reads CASSEIQGRHEQYF. The CDR3 DNA is TGCGCCAGCAGTGAGATTCAGGGTAGGCACGAGCAGTACTTC. The rearrangement uses TRBV10-2 and TRBJ2-7; maybe TRBD1 (5 bases). Trimming left V 2 bases short and J 5 bases short, with 13 bases between. The CDR3 spans 14 residues. Germline CDR1 is WSHSY and CDR2 is SAAADI.

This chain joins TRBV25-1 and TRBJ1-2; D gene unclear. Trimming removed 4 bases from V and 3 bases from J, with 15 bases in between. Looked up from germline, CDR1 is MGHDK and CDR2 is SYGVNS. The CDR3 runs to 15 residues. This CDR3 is CASSATWGGHYGYTF. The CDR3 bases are TGTGCCAGCAGTGCCACGTGGGGAGGGCACTATGGCTACACCTTC.

The CDR3 bases are TGCAGCGTTGGTTCTAGCGGGGTAACCTACAATGAGCAGTTCTTC. It encodes CSVGSSGVTYNEQFF. The rearrangement uses TRBV29-1 and TRBJ2-1, with 9 bases that match TRBD2. Germline V gene lookup returns CDR1 SQVTM and CDR2 ANQGSEA. The ends lost 4 bases at V and 2 bases at J; junction bases unmatched: 6. CDR3 length: 15 residues.

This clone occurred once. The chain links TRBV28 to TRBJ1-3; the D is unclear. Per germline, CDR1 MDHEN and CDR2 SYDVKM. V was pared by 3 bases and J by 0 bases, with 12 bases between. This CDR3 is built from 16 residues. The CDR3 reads CASSFWRPTSGNTIYF. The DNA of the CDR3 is TGTGCCAGCAGTTTCTGGAGGCCCACCTCTGGAAACACCATATATTTT.

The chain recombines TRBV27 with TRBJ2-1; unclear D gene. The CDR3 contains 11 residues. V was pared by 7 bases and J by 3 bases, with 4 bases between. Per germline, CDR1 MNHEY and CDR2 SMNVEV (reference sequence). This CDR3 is CASTSYNEQFF. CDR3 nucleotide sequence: TGTGCCAGCACGAGCTACAATGAGCAGTTCTTC.

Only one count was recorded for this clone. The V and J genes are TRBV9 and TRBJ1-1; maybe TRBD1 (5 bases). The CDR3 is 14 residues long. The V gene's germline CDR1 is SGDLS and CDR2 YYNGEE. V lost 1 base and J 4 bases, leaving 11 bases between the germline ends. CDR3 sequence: CASSVSSGVTEAFF. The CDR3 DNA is TGTGCCAGCAGCGTAAGTTCGGGGGTCACTGAAGCTTTCTTT.